These 2 T cell receptor beta chains were sequenced from one sample in a study of cytomegalovirus exposure and HLA in healthy donors. The PCR made use of 60 Vbeta and 13 Jbeta primers. The table came from immunoSEQ multiplex PCR; TCRdb's copy has only in-frame clones and leaves some out. This table has roughly 99,000 clones, approximately 79% appearing once. Sequencing input: PBMCs. The receptor set was obtained from a man between 18 and 29 years old in good health and CMV-seronegative.

The rearrangement uses TRBV19 and TRBJ2-7; maybe TRBD1 (5 bases). Germline CDR1 and CDR2: LNHDA and SQIVND (reference sequence). V was shortened by 8 bases and J by 6 bases, with 14 bases between the two germline ends. The CDR3 is 12 amino acids. CDR3 DNA sequence: TGTGCCAGTGCAAAGGGCCAGGGCGAGCAGTACTTC. Residues: CASAKGQGEQYF.

Comment on this clone: One end of the junction varies from germline; a read error may be responsible. This chain links TRBV7-9 with TRBJ1-2; D may be TRBD1 (6 bases). The CDR3 has 15 amino acids. Germline CDR1 is SEHNR and CDR2 is FQNEAQ (reference sequence). CDR3 coding DNA: TGTTCCAGCAGCGGAGGTTCCGGACAGAACTATGGCTACACCTTC. It codes for CSSSGGSGQNYGYTF.